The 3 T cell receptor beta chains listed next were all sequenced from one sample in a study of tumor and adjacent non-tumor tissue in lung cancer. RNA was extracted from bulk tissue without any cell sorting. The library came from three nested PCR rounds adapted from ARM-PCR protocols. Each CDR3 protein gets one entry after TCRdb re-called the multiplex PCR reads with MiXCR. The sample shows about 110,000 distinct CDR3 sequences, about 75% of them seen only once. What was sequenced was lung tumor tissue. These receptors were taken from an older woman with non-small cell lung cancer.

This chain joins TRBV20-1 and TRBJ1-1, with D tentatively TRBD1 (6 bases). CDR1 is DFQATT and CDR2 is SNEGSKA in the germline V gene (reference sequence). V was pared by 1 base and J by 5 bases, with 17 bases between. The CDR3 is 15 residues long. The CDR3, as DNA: TGCAGTGCTAGAGGCAAGACAGGTGGTCATACTGAAGCTTTCTTT. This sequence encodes CSARGKTGGHTEAFF.

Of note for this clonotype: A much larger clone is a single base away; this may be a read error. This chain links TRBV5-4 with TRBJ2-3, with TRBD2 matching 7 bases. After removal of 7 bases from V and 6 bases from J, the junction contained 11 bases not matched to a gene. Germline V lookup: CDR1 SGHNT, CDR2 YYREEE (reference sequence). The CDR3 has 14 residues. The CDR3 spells CASLTSWRPDTQYF. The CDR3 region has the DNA TGTGCCAGCTTGACTAGCTGGAGACCGGATACGCAGTATTTT.

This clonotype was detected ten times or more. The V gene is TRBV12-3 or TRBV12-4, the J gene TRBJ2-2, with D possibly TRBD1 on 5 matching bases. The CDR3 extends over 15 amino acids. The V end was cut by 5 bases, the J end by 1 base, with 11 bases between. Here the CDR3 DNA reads TGTGCCAGCAGTGCGTCCGGACAGAACACCGGGGAGCTGTTTTTT. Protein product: CASSASGQNTGELFF.